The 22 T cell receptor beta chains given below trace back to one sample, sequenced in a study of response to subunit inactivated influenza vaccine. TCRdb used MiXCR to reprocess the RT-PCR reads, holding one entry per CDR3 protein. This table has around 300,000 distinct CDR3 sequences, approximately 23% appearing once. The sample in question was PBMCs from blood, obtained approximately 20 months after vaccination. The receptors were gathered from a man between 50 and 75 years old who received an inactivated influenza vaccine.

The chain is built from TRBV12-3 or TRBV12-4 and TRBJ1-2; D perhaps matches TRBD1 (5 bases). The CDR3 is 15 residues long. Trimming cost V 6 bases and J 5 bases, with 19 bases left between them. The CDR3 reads CASSPGTSKGYGYTF. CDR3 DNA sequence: TGTGCCAGCAGCCCCGGGACTTCAAAGGGATATGGCTACACCTTC.

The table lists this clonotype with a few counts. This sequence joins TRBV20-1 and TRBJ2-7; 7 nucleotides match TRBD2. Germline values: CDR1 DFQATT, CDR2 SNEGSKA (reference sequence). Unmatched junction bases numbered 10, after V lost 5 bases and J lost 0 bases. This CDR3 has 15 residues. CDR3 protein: CSAFPGPGGSYEQYF. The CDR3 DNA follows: TGCAGTGCTTTTCCCGGCCCGGGGGGCTCCTACGAGCAGTACTTC.

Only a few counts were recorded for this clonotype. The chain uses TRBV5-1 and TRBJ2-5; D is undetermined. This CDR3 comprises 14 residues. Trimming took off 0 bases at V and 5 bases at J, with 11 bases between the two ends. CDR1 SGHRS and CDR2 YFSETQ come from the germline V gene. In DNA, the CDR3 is TGCGCCAGCAGCTTGGCCGATAAGTGGGAGACCCAGTACTTC. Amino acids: CASSLADKWETQYF.

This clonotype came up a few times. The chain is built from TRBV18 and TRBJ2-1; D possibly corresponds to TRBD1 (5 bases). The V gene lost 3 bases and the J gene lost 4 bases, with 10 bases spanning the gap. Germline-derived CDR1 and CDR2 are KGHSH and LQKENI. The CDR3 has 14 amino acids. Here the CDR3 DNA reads TGTGCCAGCTCACCGGGGCAGCCTTACAATGAGCAGTTCTTC. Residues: CASSPGQPYNEQFF.

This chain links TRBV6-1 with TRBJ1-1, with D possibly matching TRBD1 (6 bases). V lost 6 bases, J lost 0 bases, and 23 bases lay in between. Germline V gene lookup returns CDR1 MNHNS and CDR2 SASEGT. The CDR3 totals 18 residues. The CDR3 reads CASSRRRFSGALNTEAFF. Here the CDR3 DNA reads TGTGCCAGCAGCCGGAGGCGGTTTTCGGGGGCATTGAACACTGAAGCTTTCTTT.

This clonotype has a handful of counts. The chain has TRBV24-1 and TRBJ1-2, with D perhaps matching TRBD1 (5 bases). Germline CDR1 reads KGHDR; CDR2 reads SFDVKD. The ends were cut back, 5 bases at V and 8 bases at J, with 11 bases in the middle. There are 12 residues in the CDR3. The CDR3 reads CATSGTGRGYTF. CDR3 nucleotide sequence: TGTGCCACCAGTGGGACGGGGCGCGGCTACACCTTC.

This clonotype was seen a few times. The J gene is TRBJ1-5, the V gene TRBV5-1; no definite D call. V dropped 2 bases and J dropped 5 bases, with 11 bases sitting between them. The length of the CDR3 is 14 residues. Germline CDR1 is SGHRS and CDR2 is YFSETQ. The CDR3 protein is CASSLWSLDQPQHF. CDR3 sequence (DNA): TGCGCCAGCAGCTTATGGAGTTTGGATCAGCCCCAGCATTTT.

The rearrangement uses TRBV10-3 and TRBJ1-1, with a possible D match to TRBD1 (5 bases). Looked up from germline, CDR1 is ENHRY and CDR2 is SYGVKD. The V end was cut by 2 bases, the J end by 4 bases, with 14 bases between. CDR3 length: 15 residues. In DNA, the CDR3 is TGTGCCATCAGTGAGCCGGGGAGCGGGGCCACTGAAGCTTTCTTT. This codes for CAISEPGSGATEAFF.

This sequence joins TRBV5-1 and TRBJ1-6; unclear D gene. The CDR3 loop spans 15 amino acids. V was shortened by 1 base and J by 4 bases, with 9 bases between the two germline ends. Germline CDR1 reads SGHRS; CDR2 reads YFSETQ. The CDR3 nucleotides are TGCGCCAGCAGCTTGTCTAATCAGTATAATTCACCCCTCCACTTT. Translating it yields CASSLSNQYNSPLHF.

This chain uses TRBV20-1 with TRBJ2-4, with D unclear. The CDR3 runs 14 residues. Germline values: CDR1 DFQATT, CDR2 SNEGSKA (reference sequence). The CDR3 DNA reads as TGCGGCACACGGTGGGGTAGGGCCAAAAACATTCAGTACTTC. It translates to CGTRWGRAKNIQYF.

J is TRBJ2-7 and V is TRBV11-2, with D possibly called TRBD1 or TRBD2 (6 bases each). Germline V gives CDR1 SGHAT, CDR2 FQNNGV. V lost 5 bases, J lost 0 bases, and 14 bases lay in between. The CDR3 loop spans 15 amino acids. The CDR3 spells CASSNAEGGSYEQYF. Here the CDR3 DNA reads TGTGCCAGCAGCAATGCGGAGGGGGGCTCCTACGAGCAGTACTTC.

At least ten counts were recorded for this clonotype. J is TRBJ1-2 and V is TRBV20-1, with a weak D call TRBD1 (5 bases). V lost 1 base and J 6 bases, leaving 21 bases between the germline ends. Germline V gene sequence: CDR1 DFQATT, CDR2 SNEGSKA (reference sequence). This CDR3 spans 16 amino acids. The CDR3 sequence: CSARAFDGGNANGYTF. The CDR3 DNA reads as TGCAGTGCTAGAGCCTTCGACGGGGGGAACGCTAATGGCTACACCTTC.

The CDR3 nucleotides are TGCAGCGTTGAAGAGGTTGGAGGGACTAGCGGAACCTACAATGAGCAGTTCTTC. Encoded protein: CSVEEVGGTSGTYNEQFF. The chain links TRBV29-1 to TRBJ2-1; TRBD2 aligns across 11 bases. CDR3 length: 18 residues. CDR1 and CDR2 (germline): SQVTM, ANQGSEA. Unmatched junction bases numbered 9, after V lost 0 bases and J lost 2 bases.

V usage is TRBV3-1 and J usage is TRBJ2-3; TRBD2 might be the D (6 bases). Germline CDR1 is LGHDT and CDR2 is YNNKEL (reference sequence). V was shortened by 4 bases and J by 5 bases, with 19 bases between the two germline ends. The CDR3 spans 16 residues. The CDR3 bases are TGTGCCAGCAGCCTCCAGACTAGTCCCCGGGGAGATACGCAGTATTTT. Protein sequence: CASSLQTSPRGDTQYF.

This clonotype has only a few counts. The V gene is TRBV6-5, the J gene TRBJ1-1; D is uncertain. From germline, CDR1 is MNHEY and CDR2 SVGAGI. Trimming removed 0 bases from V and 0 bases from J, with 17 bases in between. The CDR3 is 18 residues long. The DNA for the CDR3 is TGTGCCAGCAGTTACTCCAGACGGACGACGGGGATGAACACTGAAGCTTTCTTT. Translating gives CASSYSRRTTGMNTEAFF.

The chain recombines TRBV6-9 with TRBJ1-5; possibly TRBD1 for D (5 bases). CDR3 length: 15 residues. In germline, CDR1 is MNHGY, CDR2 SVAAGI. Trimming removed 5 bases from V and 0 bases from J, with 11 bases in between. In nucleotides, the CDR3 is TGTGCCAGCAGTCGACAGTTATATAGCAATCAGCCCCAGCATTTT. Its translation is CASSRQLYSNQPQHF.

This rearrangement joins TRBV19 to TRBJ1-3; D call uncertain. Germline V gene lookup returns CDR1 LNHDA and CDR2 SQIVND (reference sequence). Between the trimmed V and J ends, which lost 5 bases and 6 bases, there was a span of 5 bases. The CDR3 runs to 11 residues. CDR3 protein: CASSGVNTIYF. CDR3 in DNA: TGTGCCAGTAGTGGCGTAAACACCATATATTTT.

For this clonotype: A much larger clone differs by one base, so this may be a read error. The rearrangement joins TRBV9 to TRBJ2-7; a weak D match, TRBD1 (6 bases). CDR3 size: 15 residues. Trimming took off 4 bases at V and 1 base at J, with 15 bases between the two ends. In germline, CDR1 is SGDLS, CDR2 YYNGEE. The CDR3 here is CASSTVQGNSYEQYF. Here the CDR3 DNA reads TGTGCCAGCAGCACCGTACAGGGAAATTCCTACGAGCAGTACTTC.

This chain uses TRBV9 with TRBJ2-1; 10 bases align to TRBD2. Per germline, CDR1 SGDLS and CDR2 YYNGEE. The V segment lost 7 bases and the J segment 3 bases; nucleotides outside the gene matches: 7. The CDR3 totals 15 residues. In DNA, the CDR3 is TGTGCCAGCGGGCCCGGGACTAGCGACTACAATGAGCAGTTCTTC. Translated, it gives CASGPGTSDYNEQFF.

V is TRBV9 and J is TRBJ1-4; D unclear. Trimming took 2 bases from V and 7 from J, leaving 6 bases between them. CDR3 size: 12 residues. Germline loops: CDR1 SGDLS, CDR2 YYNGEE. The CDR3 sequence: CASSVDGEKLFF. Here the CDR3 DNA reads TGTGCCAGCAGCGTGGACGGTGAAAAACTGTTTTTT.

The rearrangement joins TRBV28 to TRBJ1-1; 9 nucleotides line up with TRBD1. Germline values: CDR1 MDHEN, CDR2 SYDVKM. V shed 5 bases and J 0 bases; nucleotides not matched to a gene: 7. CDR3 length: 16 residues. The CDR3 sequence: CASSRDRAVVNTEAFF. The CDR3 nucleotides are TGTGCCAGCAGTCGGGACAGGGCAGTCGTGAACACTGAAGCTTTCTTT. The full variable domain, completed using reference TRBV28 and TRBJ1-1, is DVKVTQSSRYLVKRTGEKVFLECVQDMDHENMFWYRQDPGLGLRLIYFSYDVKMKEKGDIPEGYSVSREKKERFSLILESASTNQTSMYLCASSRDRAVVNTEAFFGQGTRLTVV.

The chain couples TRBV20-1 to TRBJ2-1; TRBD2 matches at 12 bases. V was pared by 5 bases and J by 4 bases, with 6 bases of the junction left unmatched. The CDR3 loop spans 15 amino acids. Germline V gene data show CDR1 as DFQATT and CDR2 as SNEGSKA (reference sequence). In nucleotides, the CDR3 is TGCAGTGCTCCTAGGACTAGCGGGGATTACAATGAGCAGTTCTTC. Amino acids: CSAPRTSGDYNEQFF.